This is a list of T cell receptor beta chains from one sample in a study of shared clonotypes between healthy human individuals. Produced via immunoSEQ multiplex PCR; TCRdb's table is partial and in-frame only. The sample consists of about 670,000 clones, less than 80% of them appearing once. The specimen was memory CD4+ T cells sorted from blood. The source of these receptors is a woman aged 25 to 39 in good health. The CDR3 runs from the conserved cysteine through the conserved F or W. D genes are given only for firm matches. Clone size, where shown, is once, few, many, or a class for clones that have expanded.

CDR3: CASTTDGSSNQPQHF
DNA: TGTGCCAGCACGACCGACGGCAGCAGCAATCAGCCCCAGCATTTT
length: 15
V: TRBV2
size: .
D: .
J: TRBJ1-5

CDR3: CASRPRTGEFLAFF
DNA: TGCGCCAGCAGACCCAGGACAGGGGAATTTCTCGCTTTCTTT
length: 14
V: TRBV5-1
size: once
D: TRBD1
J: TRBJ1-1

CDR3: CASSLAVGEKLFF
DNA: TGTGCCAGCAGCTTAGCAGTGGGTGAAAAACTGTTTTTT
length: 13
V: TRBV7-9
size: .
D: .
J: TRBJ1-4

CDR3: CASSPPSSYEQYF
DNA: TGTGCCAGCTCACCACCTAGCTCCTACGAGCAGTACTTC
length: 13
V: TRBV18
size: .
D: .
J: TRBJ2-7

CDR3: CSVEGGRTGELFF
DNA: TGCAGCGTTGAGGGAGGAAGGACCGGGGAGCTGTTTTTT
length: 13
V: TRBV29-1
size: .
D: .
J: TRBJ2-2

CDR3: CASSSFRTGGHEQYF
DNA: TGTGCCAGCAGTTCCTTCCGGACAGGGGGACACGAGCAGTACTTC
length: 15
V: TRBV6-6
size: .
D: TRBD1
J: TRBJ2-7

CDR3: CASGPDRSSYEQYF
DNA: TGTGCCAGCGGCCCCGACAGGAGCTCCTACGAGCAGTACTTC
length: 14
V: TRBV27
size: .
D: .
J: TRBJ2-7

CDR3: CASLQGGQPQHF
DNA: TGTGCCAGTCTCCAGGGTGGCCAGCCCCAGCATTTT
length: 12
V: TRBV6-5
size: .
D: .
J: TRBJ1-5

CDR3: CASKQAGNNYGYTF
DNA: TGTGCCAGCAAACAAGCCGGGAACAACTATGGCTACACCTTC
length: 14
V: TRBV28
size: .
D: .
J: TRBJ1-2

CDR3: CASSEGHGGTEAFF
DNA: TGCGCCAGCAGCGAGGGACACGGGGGCACTGAAGCTTTCTTT
length: 14
V: TRBV5-1
size: .
D: .
J: TRBJ1-1

CDR3: CASSLYEDEQFF
DNA: TGTGCCAGCAGCTTATACGAGGATGAGCAGTTCTTC
length: 12
V: TRBV7-2
size: .
D: .
J: TRBJ2-1

CDR3: CASSATEMNTEAFF
DNA: TGTGCCAGCAGTGCGACAGAGATGAACACTGAAGCTTTCTTT
length: 14
V: TRBV2
size: .
D: .
J: TRBJ1-1

CDR3: CASSHADRRDTEAFF
DNA: TGTGCCAGCAGTCACGCCGACCGGAGGGACACTGAAGCTTTCTTT
length: 15
V: TRBV28
size: few
D: .
J: TRBJ1-1

CDR3: CASMRGDTGELFF
DNA: TGCGCCAGCATGCGGGGCGACACCGGGGAGCTGTTTTTT
length: 13
V: TRBV5-1
size: .
D: .
J: TRBJ2-2

CDR3: CASSLRGSYGYTF
DNA: TGTGCCAGCAGCTTACGTGGCAGCTATGGCTACACCTTC
length: 13
V: TRBV13
size: few
D: .
J: TRBJ1-2

CDR3: CASSWAQGQETQYF
DNA: TGTGCCAGCAGCTGGGCGCAGGGTCAAGAGACCCAGTACTTC
length: 14
V: TRBV5-4
size: .
D: .
J: TRBJ2-5

CDR3: CAIKSGQGNTIYF
DNA: TGTGCCATCAAATCGGGACAGGGAAACACCATATATTTT
length: 13
V: TRBV10-3
size: .
D: TRBD1
J: TRBJ1-3

CDR3: CASSLATRGRNTIYF
DNA: TGTGCCAGCAGCTTGGCCACCAGGGGGCGAAACACCATATATTTT
length: 15
V: TRBV5-5
size: .
D: TRBD1
J: TRBJ1-3

CDR3: CASSLPLTGQPQHF
DNA: TGTGCCAGCAGCCTGCCGCTGACGGGTCAGCCCCAGCATTTT
length: 14
V: TRBV5-8
size: .
D: .
J: TRBJ1-5

CDR3: CASSREGLAGKGEQYF
DNA: TGCGCCAGCAGCCGAGAAGGGCTAGCGGGAAAGGGGGAGCAGTACTTC
length: 16
V: TRBV4-1
size: .
D: TRBD2
J: TRBJ2-7

CDR3: CASSPIGTGNTEAFF
DNA: TGTGCCAGCAGCCCAATTGGGACGGGGAACACTGAAGCTTTCTTT
length: 15
V: TRBV4-2
size: .
D: .
J: TRBJ1-1

CDR3: CASSLQGPRTNTEAFF
DNA: TGCGCCAGCAGCTTACAGGGGCCGCGCACGAACACTGAAGCTTTCTTT
length: 16
V: TRBV5-1
size: .
D: TRBD1
J: TRBJ1-1

CDR3: CASSLAGTSGYNEQFF
DNA: TGTGCCAGCAGCTTAGCTGGGACTAGCGGTTACAATGAGCAGTTCTTC
length: 16
V: TRBV7-6
size: .
D: TRBD2
J: TRBJ2-1

CDR3: CASKTQGNYGYTF
DNA: TGTGCCAGCAAGACACAGGGTAACTATGGCTACACCTTC
length: 13
V: TRBV6-5
size: .
D: .
J: TRBJ1-2

CDR3: CASSSGHHLYGTSGTEQYF
DNA: TGTGCCAGCAGCTCTGGCCACCATCTTTACGGGACTAGCGGGACCGAGCAGTACTTC
length: 19
V: TRBV11-2
size: many
D: TRBD2
J: TRBJ2-7

CDR3: CASSPGDVSYEQYF
DNA: TGCGCCAGCAGCCCGGGGGACGTCTCCTACGAGCAGTACTTC
length: 14
V: TRBV5-1
size: .
D: .
J: TRBJ2-7

CDR3: CASSVQTSAGEQFF
DNA: TGTGCCAGCAGCGTTCAAACTAGCGCGGGTGAGCAGTTCTTC
length: 14
V: TRBV9
size: .
D: TRBD2
J: TRBJ2-1

CDR3: CASSYEWGREQYF
DNA: TGTGCCAGCAGTTACGAGTGGGGGCGCGAGCAGTACTTC
length: 13
V: TRBV6-6
size: many
D: .
J: TRBJ2-7

CDR3: CASSLLGTSGSYEQYF
DNA: TGTGCCAGCAGTTTACTAGGGACTAGCGGGTCCTACGAGCAGTACTTC
length: 16
V: TRBV28
size: .
D: TRBD2
J: TRBJ2-7

CDR3: CASSLWGGGHGMMWGNEQFF
DNA: TGTGCCAGCAGTTTATGGGGTGGGGGACACGGGATGATGTGGGGCAATGAGCAGTTCTTC
length: 20
V: TRBV28
size: .
D: .
J: TRBJ2-1

CDR3: CASSASSGIGNQPQHF
DNA: TGTGCCAGCAGTGCCTCATCGGGCATCGGCAATCAGCCCCAGCATTTT
length: 16
V: TRBV25-1
size: .
D: .
J: TRBJ1-5

CDR3: CAISETSGLTGELFF
DNA: TGTGCCATCAGTGAGACTAGCGGATTGACCGGGGAGCTGTTTTTT
length: 15
V: TRBV10-3
size: few
D: TRBD2
J: TRBJ2-2

CDR3: CAWSKGIYEQYF
DNA: TGTGCCTGGAGTAAAGGGATCTACGAGCAGTACTTC
length: 12
V: TRBV30
size: .
D: .
J: TRBJ2-7

CDR3: CASRDGTSGGGGELFF
DNA: TGTGCCAGCAGGGACGGGACTAGCGGGGGCGGCGGGGAGCTGTTTTTT
length: 16
V: TRBV28
size: .
D: TRBD2
J: TRBJ2-2

CDR3: CASRTSSYNEQFF
DNA: TGTGCCAGCCGGACTAGTTCTTACAATGAGCAGTTCTTC
length: 13
V: TRBV27
size: few
D: TRBD2
J: TRBJ2-1

CDR3: CASSPLGAYEQYF
DNA: TGTGCCAGCTCACCACTGGGGGCCTACGAGCAGTACTTC
length: 13
V: TRBV18
size: once
D: .
J: TRBJ2-7

CDR3: CASSQDQGVLAETQYF
DNA: TGCGCCAGCAGCCAAGATCAAGGGGTTTTAGCGGAGACCCAGTACTTC
length: 16
V: TRBV4-1
size: .
D: .
J: TRBJ2-5

CDR3: CSVPLSGSTDTQYF
DNA: TGCAGCGTTCCACTGAGCGGGAGCACAGATACGCAGTATTTT
length: 14
V: TRBV29-1
size: .
D: .
J: TRBJ2-3

CDR3: CASSLLTTSGIQETQYF
DNA: TGTGCCAGCAGCTTGTTGACGACTAGCGGGATTCAAGAGACCCAGTACTTC
length: 17
V: TRBV7-9
size: .
D: TRBD2
J: TRBJ2-5

CDR3: CSVDIGISLNEQFF
DNA: TGCAGCGTTGACATCGGGATATCACTTAATGAGCAGTTCTTC
length: 14
V: TRBV29-1
size: .
D: .
J: TRBJ2-1

CDR3: CASSLKSWNTEAFF
DNA: TGTGCCAGCAGCTTGAAATCCTGGAACACTGAAGCTTTCTTT
length: 14
V: TRBV5-6
size: .
D: .
J: TRBJ1-1

CDR3: CASRDRNEKLFF
DNA: TGTGCCAGCAGAGACAGGAATGAAAAACTGTTTTTT
length: 12
V: TRBV6-5
size: .
D: .
J: TRBJ1-4

CDR3: CASRKGSSKETQYF
DNA: TGTGCCAGCAGGAAGGGATCCAGTAAAGAGACCCAGTACTTC
length: 14
V: TRBV7-2
size: .
D: .
J: TRBJ2-5

CDR3: CASSPALSSYEQYF
DNA: TGTGCCAGCTCACCCGCGTTAAGCTCCTACGAGCAGTACTTC
length: 14
V: TRBV18
size: .
D: .
J: TRBJ2-7

CDR3: CASSPPVAGGVNEQFF
DNA: TGTGCCAGCAGTCCCCCTGTAGCGGGAGGGGTCAATGAGCAGTTCTTC
length: 16
V: TRBV28
size: .
D: TRBD2
J: TRBJ2-1

CDR3: CASRGQQGLHGNTIYF
DNA: TGTGCCAGCAGAGGACAACAGGGACTCCATGGAAACACCATATATTTT
length: 16
V: TRBV4-2
size: once
D: .
J: TRBJ1-3

CDR3: CASSPGEWVGQPQHF
DNA: TGTGCCAGCTCACCCGGGGAATGGGTCGGCCAGCCCCAGCATTTT
length: 15
V: TRBV18
size: .
D: .
J: TRBJ1-5

CDR3: CASSPQTDGGASYGYTF
DNA: TGTGCCAGCTCACCGCAAACAGACGGGGGTGCGAGCTATGGCTACACCTTC
length: 17
V: TRBV18
size: .
D: .
J: TRBJ1-2

CDR3: CASAGIVGYTF
DNA: TGTGCCAGCGCAGGGATCGTTGGCTACACCTTC
length: 11
V: TRBV2
size: many
D: .
J: TRBJ1-2

CDR3: CASSLFSGRSGAYEQYF
DNA: TGCGCCAGCAGCTTGTTTAGCGGGAGGTCGGGGGCCTACGAGCAGTACTTC
length: 17
V: TRBV5-1
size: .
D: TRBD2
J: TRBJ2-7

CDR3: CASSPDSNQPQHF
DNA: TGTGCCAGCAGCCCGGATAGCAATCAGCCCCAGCATTTT
length: 13
V: TRBV5-5
size: .
D: .
J: TRBJ1-5